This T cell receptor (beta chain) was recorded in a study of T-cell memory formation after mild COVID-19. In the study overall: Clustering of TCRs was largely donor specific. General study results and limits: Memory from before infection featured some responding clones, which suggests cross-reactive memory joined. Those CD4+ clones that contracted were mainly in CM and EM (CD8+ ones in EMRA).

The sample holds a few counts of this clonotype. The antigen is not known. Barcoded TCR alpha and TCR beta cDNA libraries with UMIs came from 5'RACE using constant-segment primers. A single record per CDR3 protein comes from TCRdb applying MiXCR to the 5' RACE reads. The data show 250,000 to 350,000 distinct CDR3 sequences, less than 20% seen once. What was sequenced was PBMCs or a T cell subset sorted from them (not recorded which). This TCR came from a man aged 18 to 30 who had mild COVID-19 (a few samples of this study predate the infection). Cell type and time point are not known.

CDR3 region: CSVGEARYEQYF. CDR3 coding DNA: TGCAGCGTTGGCGAGGCCCGGTACGAGCAGTACTTC. V gene TRBV29-1 combines with J gene TRBJ2-7; D gene uncertain. The CDR3 runs 12 residues. CDR1 SQVTM and CDR2 ANQGSEA come from the germline V gene. V dropped 4 bases and J dropped 4 bases, with 11 bases sitting between them.